This T cell receptor (beta chain) was identified in a study of cytomegalovirus exposure and HLA in healthy donors. The study's findings and limits: Among the CMV-associated chains, three were confirmed in vitro as specific for CMV antigens. A later analysis linked a missense variant in DCLRE1C to the trimming of TCR beta V and J genes.

The CDR3 contains 13 residues. The germline gives CDR1 SGHTA, CDR2 FQGTGA. Trimming shortened V by 5 bases and J by 2 bases, and 9 bases separated the two germline ends. This clone has a handful of counts. Antigen: not known. This PCR relied on a set of 60 Vbeta primers and 13 Jbeta primers. The data were produced by immunoSEQ multiplex PCR, yet TCRdb's version contains in-frame clones alone and is incomplete. The sample records 150,000 to 200,000 clones, about 80% being singletons. The rearrangement uses TRBV7-3 and TRBJ1-1; D not resolved. The clonotype comes from a woman in her 40s in good health and CMV-seronegative. What was sequenced was PBMCs. CDR3 DNA sequence: TGTGCCAGCAGCCTAGAGGGAAACACTGAAGCTTTCTTT. It translates to CASSLEGNTEAFF.